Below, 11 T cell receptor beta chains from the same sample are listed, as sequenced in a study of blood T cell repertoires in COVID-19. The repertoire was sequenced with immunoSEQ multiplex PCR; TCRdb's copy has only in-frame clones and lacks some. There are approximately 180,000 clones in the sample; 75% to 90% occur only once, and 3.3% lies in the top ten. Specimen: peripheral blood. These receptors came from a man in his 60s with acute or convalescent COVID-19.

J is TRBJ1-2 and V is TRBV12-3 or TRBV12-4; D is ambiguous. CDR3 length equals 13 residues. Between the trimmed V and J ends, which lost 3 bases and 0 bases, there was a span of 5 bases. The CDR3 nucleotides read TGTGCCAGCAGTTTGGGCACTAACTATGGCTACACCTTC. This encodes CASSLGTNYGYTF.

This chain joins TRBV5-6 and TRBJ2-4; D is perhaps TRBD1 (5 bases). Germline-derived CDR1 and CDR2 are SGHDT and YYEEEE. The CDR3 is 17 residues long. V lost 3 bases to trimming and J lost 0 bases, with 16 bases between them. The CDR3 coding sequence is TGTGCCAGCAGCTATATGCCAGGGTTGCTAGCCAAAAACATTCAGTACTTC. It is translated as CASSYMPGLLAKNIQYF.

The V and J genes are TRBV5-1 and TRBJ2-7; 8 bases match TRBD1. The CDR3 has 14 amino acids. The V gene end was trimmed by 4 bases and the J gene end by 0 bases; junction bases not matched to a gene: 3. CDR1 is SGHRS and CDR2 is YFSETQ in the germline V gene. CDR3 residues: CASSPGTGSYEQYF. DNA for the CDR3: TGCGCCAGCAGCCCAGGGACAGGCTCCTACGAGCAGTACTTC.

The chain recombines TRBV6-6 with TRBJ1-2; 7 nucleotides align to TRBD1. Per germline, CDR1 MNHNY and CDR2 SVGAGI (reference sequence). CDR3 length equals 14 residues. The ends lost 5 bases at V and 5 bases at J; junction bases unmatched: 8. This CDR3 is CASSTRDSLYGYTF. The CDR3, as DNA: TGTGCCAGCAGTACCCGGGACAGCCTTTATGGCTACACCTTC.

CDR3 in amino acids: CASRLAGGSYEQYF. CDR3 nucleotide sequence: TGTGCCAGCAGACTAGCGGGAGGATCCTACGAGCAGTACTTC. The rearrangement uses TRBV6-5 and TRBJ2-7; TRBD2 aligns across 12 bases. J was trimmed by 1 base and V by 6 bases; bases with no gene match: 1. CDR3 length equals 14 residues. Germline assignment: CDR1 MNHEY and CDR2 SVGAGI.

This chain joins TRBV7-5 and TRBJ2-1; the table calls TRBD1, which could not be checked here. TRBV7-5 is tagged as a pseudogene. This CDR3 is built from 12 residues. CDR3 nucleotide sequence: TGTGCCGCCCGACAGGGAGACAATGAGCAGTTCTTC. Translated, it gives CAARQGDNEQFF.

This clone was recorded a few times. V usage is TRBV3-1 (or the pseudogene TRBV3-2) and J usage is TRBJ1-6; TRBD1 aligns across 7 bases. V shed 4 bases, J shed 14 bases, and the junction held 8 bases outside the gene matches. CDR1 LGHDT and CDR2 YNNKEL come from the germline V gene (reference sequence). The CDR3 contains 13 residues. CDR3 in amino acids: CASSPRQGLTLHF. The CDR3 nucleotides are TGTGCCAGCAGCCCTAGACAGGGCCTCACCCTCCACTTT.

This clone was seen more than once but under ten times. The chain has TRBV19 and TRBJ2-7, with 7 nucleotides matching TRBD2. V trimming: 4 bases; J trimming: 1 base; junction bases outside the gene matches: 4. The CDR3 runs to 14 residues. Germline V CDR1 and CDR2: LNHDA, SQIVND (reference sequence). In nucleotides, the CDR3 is TGTGCCAGTAGTAAGCGGGAAAGGTCCTACGAGCAGTACTTC. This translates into CASSKRERSYEQYF.

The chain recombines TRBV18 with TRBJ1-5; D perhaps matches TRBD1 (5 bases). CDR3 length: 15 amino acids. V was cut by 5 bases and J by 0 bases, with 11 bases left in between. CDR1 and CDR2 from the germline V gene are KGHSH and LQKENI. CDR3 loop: CASSSGLYSNQPQHF. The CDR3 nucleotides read TGTGCCAGCTCATCGGGACTTTATAGCAATCAGCCCCAGCATTTT.

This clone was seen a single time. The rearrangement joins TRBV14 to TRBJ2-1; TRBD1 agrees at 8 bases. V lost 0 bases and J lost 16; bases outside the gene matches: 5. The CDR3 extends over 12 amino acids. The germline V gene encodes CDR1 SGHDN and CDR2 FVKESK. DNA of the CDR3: TGTGCCAGCAGCCAAGATGTCAGGGGGCGATTCTTC. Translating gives CASSQDVRGRFF.

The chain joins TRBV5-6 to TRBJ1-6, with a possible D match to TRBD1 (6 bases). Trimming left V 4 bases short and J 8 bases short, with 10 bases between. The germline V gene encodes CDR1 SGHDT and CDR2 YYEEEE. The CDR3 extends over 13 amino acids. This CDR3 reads CASSVDRYSPLHF. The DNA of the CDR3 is TGTGCCAGCAGCGTTGACAGGTATTCACCCCTCCACTTT.